The 19 T cell receptor beta chains given below trace back to one sample, sequenced in a study of blood T cell repertoires in COVID-19. This table comes from immunoSEQ multiplex PCR, and its TCRdb copy is limited to in-frame clones, with some not included. The table shows roughly 150,000 clones, with approximately 80% occurring only once. The material sequenced was PBMCs or T cells enriched from blood (not recorded which). The receptors stem from a woman between 40 and 50 years old who had recovered from COVID-19.

The J gene is TRBJ2-7, the V gene TRBV5-6; TRBD1 agrees at 7 bases. Trimming at V came to 2 bases and at J to 2 bases, leaving 16 bases not matched to a gene. This CDR3 contains 18 residues. CDR1 is SGHDT, CDR2 YYEEEE, per germline. CDR3 residues: CASSFLQGSRGYAYEQYF. The DNA of the CDR3 is TGTGCCAGCAGCTTCTTACAAGGAAGCAGGGGGTATGCCTACGAGCAGTACTTC.

This chain links TRBV2 with TRBJ1-3; D is possibly TRBD1 (6 bases). The V and J ends lost 4 bases and 2 bases respectively, with 12 bases between them. The CDR3 is 15 amino acids. CDR1 is SNHLY, CDR2 FYNNEI, per germline. Here the CDR3 DNA reads TGTGCCAGCAGTGTCAGGGGAGATCCTGGAAACACCATATATTTT. Protein: CASSVRGDPGNTIYF. Combining the CDR3 with reference TRBV2 and TRBJ1-3 gives the whole variable domain EPEVTQTPSHQVTQMGQEVILRCVPISNHLYFYWYRQILGQKVEFLVSFYNNEISEKSEIFDDQFSVERPDGSNFTLKIRSTKLEDSAMYFCASSVRGDPGNTIYFGEGSWLTVV.

The chain recombines TRBV7-8 with TRBJ2-7, with D hard to call. The V end was cut by 2 bases, the J end by 7 bases, with 12 bases between. The length of the CDR3 is 13 residues. Looked up from germline, CDR1 is SGHVS and CDR2 is FQNEAQ. The CDR3 reads CASSLSRDREQYF. The CDR3 nucleotides are TGTGCCAGCAGCTTAAGCCGAGATCGTGAGCAGTACTTC.

This clone appeared a few times. The chain employs TRBV5-1 and TRBJ2-7; D gene uncertain. This CDR3 comprises 13 residues. Germline assignment: CDR1 SGHRS and CDR2 YFSETQ. The ends were cut back, 5 bases at V and 3 bases at J, with 12 bases in the middle. The CDR3 region has the DNA TGCGCCAGCAGTCTCCCCCCGGTCTACGAGCAGTACTTC. Residues: CASSLPPVYEQYF.

The chain links TRBV3-1 (or the pseudogene TRBV3-2) to TRBJ2-1; TRBD2 matches at 13 bases. Trimming cost V 2 bases and J 7 bases; bases outside gene matches: 11. This CDR3 is built from 18 residues. Germline assignment: CDR1 LGHDT and CDR2 YNNKEL (reference sequence). In DNA, the CDR3 is TGTGCCAGCAGCCAAACCCCGAAACTAGCGGGAGGGAAAAATGAGCAGTTCTTC. It specifies CASSQTPKLAGGKNEQFF.

The chain recombines TRBV5-5 with TRBJ2-7; no definite D call. Germline loops: CDR1 SGHKS, CDR2 YYEKEE (reference sequence). The CDR3 consists of 14 residues. The V and J ends lost 0 bases and 3 bases respectively, with 10 bases between them. The CDR3 protein is CASSLAGPNYEQYF. The CDR3 DNA reads as TGTGCCAGCAGCTTGGCAGGCCCAAACTACGAGCAGTACTTC.

The chain uses TRBV7-9 and TRBJ1-3, with D hard to call. V lost 1 base, J lost 1 base, and 8 bases lay in between. The CDR3 has 15 amino acids. CDR1 SEHNR and CDR2 FQNEAQ come from the germline V gene (reference sequence). CDR3 in amino acids: CASSLGYISGNTIYF. As DNA, the CDR3 is TGTGCCAGCAGCTTAGGATACATTTCTGGAAACACCATATATTTT. Full variable domain (missing parts from reference TRBV7-9 and TRBJ1-3): DTGVSQNPRHKITKRGQNVTFRCDPISEHNRLYWYRQTLGQGPEFLTYFQNEAQLEKSRLLSDRFSAERPKGSFSTLEIQRTEQGDSAMYLCASSLGYISGNTIYFGEGSWLTVV.

The chain uses TRBV5-1 and TRBJ1-1; TRBD1 matches at 7 bases. Trimming took 4 bases from V and 3 from J; bases not matched to a gene: 9. The CDR3 loop spans 15 amino acids. The germline gives CDR1 SGHRS, CDR2 YFSETQ. The CDR3 loop reads CASSLGTARDTEAFF. In nucleotides, the CDR3 is TGCGCCAGCAGCCTCGGGACAGCTAGGGACACTGAAGCTTTCTTT.

Concerning this clone: At one of its ends the junction is not consistent with the germline gene, which may arise from a read error. The rearrangement joins TRBV12-5 to TRBJ2-5; D is undetermined. Looked up from germline, CDR1 is LGHNT and CDR2 is FRNRAP. The CDR3 runs to 12 residues. The CDR3 bases are TGTGCTAGTGGTTTGGCCGACAAAAAGCCCGACTTC. It specifies CASGLADKKPDF. The full variable domain, rest sourced from reference TRBV12-5 and TRBJ2-5, is DARVTQTPRHKVTEMGQEVTMRCQPILGHNTVFWYRQTMMQGLELLAYFRNRAPLDDSGMPKDRFSAEMPDATLATLKIQPSEPRDSAVYFCASGLADKKPDFGPGTRLLVL.

This clone was seen only once. CDR3 residues: CASSLDQTGPGYGYTF. CDR3 nucleotide sequence: TGTGCCAGCAGCTTAGATCAGACAGGCCCGGGATATGGCTACACCTTC. The rearrangement joins TRBV7-9 to TRBJ1-2, with a possible D match to TRBD1 (6 bases). Trimming left V 1 base short and J 5 bases short, with 17 bases between. CDR1 SEHNR and CDR2 FQNEAQ come from the germline V gene (reference sequence). The CDR3 length is 16 residues.

The chain employs TRBV5-6 and TRBJ1-5, with 9 bases identical to TRBD1. CDR1 and CDR2 from the germline V gene are SGHDT and YYEEEE. Unmatched junction bases numbered 4, after V lost 2 bases and J lost 7 bases. CDR3 length equals 14 residues. The chain's CDR3 is CASSLGQGRQPQHF. CDR3 nucleotide sequence: TGTGCCAGCAGCTTAGGACAGGGGAGGCAGCCCCAGCATTTT.

The chain carries TRBV19 and TRBJ2-7, with unresolved D. Germline V gene lookup returns CDR1 LNHDA and CDR2 SQIVND (reference sequence). V was trimmed by 4 bases and J by 6 bases, leaving 13 bases between them. The CDR3 consists of 13 residues. The CDR3 DNA reads TGTGCCAGTAGTACCACCACAGTGGGCGAGCAGTACTTC. Translated: CASSTTTVGEQYF.

This chain uses TRBV30 with TRBJ2-7; 8 positions agree with TRBD2. The ends lost 6 bases at V and 1 base at J; junction bases unmatched: 8. Germline V lookup: CDR1 GTSNPN, CDR2 SVGIG (reference sequence). This CDR3 has 14 residues. CDR3 bases: TGTGCCTGCGGGAGGGCAGGGCGGTCCTACGAGCAGTACTTC. It yields the protein CACGRAGRSYEQYF. The full variable domain, its missing parts supplied by reference TRBV30 and TRBJ2-7, is SQTIHQWPATLVQPVGSPLSLECTVEGTSNPNLYWYRQAAGRGLQLLFYSVGIGQISSEVPQNLSASRPQDRQFILSSKKLLLSDSGFYLCACGRAGRSYEQYFGPGTRLTVT.

The chain couples TRBV29-1 to TRBJ2-6; D may be TRBD2 (5 bases). CDR1 and CDR2 from the germline V gene are SQVTM and ANQGSEA. Trimming left V 0 bases short and J 0 bases short, with 12 bases between. This CDR3 comprises 17 residues. The CDR3 sequence is CSVEDFGVHSGANVLTF. The CDR3 region has the DNA TGCAGCGTTGAAGATTTCGGGGTCCACTCTGGGGCCAACGTCCTGACTTTC.

The chain recombines TRBV10-3 with TRBJ2-7; 7 positions match TRBD1. CDR1 is ENHRY and CDR2 is SYGVKD in the germline V gene. The CDR3 covers 10 residues. CDR3 protein: CATGQNEQYF. The CDR3, as DNA: TGTGCGACAGGGCAGAACGAGCAGTACTTC.

Here the CDR3 reads CASSLGAAGTGGNTIYF. The CDR3 DNA follows: TGCGCCAGCAGCTTGGGAGCTGCCGGGACAGGGGGAAACACCATATATTTT. V and J are TRBV5-1 and TRBJ1-3; 9 bases agree with TRBD1. Germline V gene lookup returns CDR1 SGHRS and CDR2 YFSETQ. V was clipped by 0 bases and J by 4 bases; unmatched bases: 8. The CDR3 runs 17 residues.

This chain connects TRBV11-2 to TRBJ2-1; possibly TRBD2 for D (5 bases). The germline gives CDR1 SGHAT, CDR2 FQNNGV. The CDR3 length is 15 residues. V was cut by 0 bases and J by 2 bases, with 8 bases left in between. CDR3 sequence reads: CASSLEGLPYNEQFF. The CDR3 region has the DNA TGTGCCAGCAGCTTAGAAGGACTGCCCTACAATGAGCAGTTCTTC.

The rearrangement uses TRBV4-1 and TRBJ1-1, with D uncertain. The CDR3 has 15 amino acids. Germline V gene sequence: CDR1 MGHRA, CDR2 YSYEKL. The V and J ends lost 4 bases and 0 bases respectively, with 12 bases between them. The CDR3 is CASSPVQTLNTEAFF. Written as DNA, the CDR3 is TGCGCCAGCAGCCCGGTACAGACCTTGAACACTGAAGCTTTCTTT.

J is TRBJ2-3 and V is TRBV4-1; no clear D. V lost 0 bases to trimming and J lost 2 bases, with 9 bases between them. The CDR3 is made up of 15 amino acids. Germline lookup yields CDR1 MGHRA and CDR2 YSYEKL. The DNA for the CDR3 is TGCGCCAGCAGCCAAGAAGCCCTACCCACAGATACGCAGTATTTT. It translates to CASSQEALPTDTQYF.